A selection of T cell receptor beta chains follows, all from one sample in a study of spatial heterogeneity in lung cancer. TCRdb passed the 5' RACE reads through MiXCR, listing each CDR3 protein once. The sample records about 2,200 distinct CDR3 sequences, 14% to 15% being singletons. This specimen was lung tumor tissue, taken at surgery. The receptors were sampled from a male donor with early-stage non-small cell lung cancer. Both conserved end residues are part of each CDR3. Each record gives: CDR3 DNA, CDR3 protein, J gene, D gene, V gene, clone size. The D gene is left open where the match is weak. For some rows the clone size is stated as once, few or many, or as a class when expanded; others skip it.

cdr3_nt: TGTGCCAGCAGTTTATCCGAGGAGGGTTTAGAGACCTATGGCTACACCTTC
cdr3_aa: CASSLSEEGLETYGYTF
j_call: TRBJ1-2
d_call: .
v_call: TRBV27
clone_size: medium-sized

cdr3_nt: TGTGCCAGCAGCGCAGGGACAGCTTATGGCTACACCTTC
cdr3_aa: CASSAGTAYGYTF
j_call: TRBJ1-2
d_call: TRBD1
v_call: TRBV9
clone_size: medium-sized

cdr3_nt: TGTGCCAGCAGTTCCGGACGGGGTAACGACATTCAGTACTTC
cdr3_aa: CASSSGRGNDIQYF
j_call: TRBJ2-4
d_call: .
v_call: TRBV27
clone_size: many

cdr3_nt: TGTGCCAGCAGCTCCCAACCACCGGCTTTTAGCGGGGGTGAAGATGCGCAGTATTTT
cdr3_aa: CASSSQPPAFSGGEDAQYF
j_call: TRBJ2-3
d_call: TRBD2
v_call: TRBV7-2
clone_size: .

cdr3_nt: TGTGCCAGCAGTTTTAATCCTGGGACAGGGTTTTTCGGTGAGCAGTTCTTC
cdr3_aa: CASSFNPGTGFFGEQFF
j_call: TRBJ2-1
d_call: TRBD1
v_call: TRBV27
clone_size: many

cdr3_nt: TGTGCCAGCAGCCCGCGACAGGGTTTTAACACTGAAGCTTTCTTT
cdr3_aa: CASSPRQGFNTEAFF
j_call: TRBJ1-1
d_call: TRBD1
v_call: TRBV7-8
clone_size: medium-sized

cdr3_nt: TGTGCCAGCAGCCGGGAAGGGACAGTGGTCTACGAGCAGTACTTC
cdr3_aa: CASSREGTVVYEQYF
j_call: TRBJ2-7
d_call: TRBD1
v_call: TRBV7-2
clone_size: .

cdr3_nt: TGTGCCAGCAGCTTATTATGGGGATCCAGCTCCTACGAGCAGTACTTC
cdr3_aa: CASSLLWGSSSYEQYF
j_call: TRBJ2-7
d_call: .
v_call: TRBV7-2
clone_size: many

cdr3_nt: TGTGCCAGCAGTACCCCTGCGGTTGGAAACACCATATATTTT
cdr3_aa: CASSTPAVGNTIYF
j_call: TRBJ1-3
d_call: .
v_call: TRBV12-3/TRBV12-4
clone_size: medium-sized

cdr3_nt: TGTGCCAGCAATAAGGCGCCGAACACCGGGGAGCTGTTTTTT
cdr3_aa: CASNKAPNTGELFF
j_call: TRBJ2-2
d_call: .
v_call: TRBV28
clone_size: medium-sized

cdr3_nt: TGTGCCAGCAGCTTAGGCAGGGGAAGGGCCTACGAGCAGTACTTC
cdr3_aa: CASSLGRGRAYEQYF
j_call: TRBJ2-7
d_call: .
v_call: TRBV7-8
clone_size: medium-sized

cdr3_nt: TGTGCCAGCTCACCAGGGCGGGAGGCCTACAATGAGCAGTTCTTC
cdr3_aa: CASSPGREAYNEQFF
j_call: TRBJ2-1
d_call: TRBD2
v_call: TRBV18
clone_size: medium-sized

cdr3_nt: TGTGCCAGCAGCTATGACGGTTATCGCTACGAGCAGTACTTC
cdr3_aa: CASSYDGYRYEQYF
j_call: TRBJ2-7
d_call: .
v_call: TRBV7-2
clone_size: many

cdr3_nt: TGTGCCTGGAGCGCTGGACTCAATCAGCCCCAGCATTTT
cdr3_aa: CAWSAGLNQPQHF
j_call: TRBJ1-5
d_call: .
v_call: TRBV30
clone_size: .

cdr3_nt: TGTGCCAGCAGTCTGACTAGCGGGAGTGGCAAGACCCAGTACTTC
cdr3_aa: CASSLTSGSGKTQYF
j_call: TRBJ2-5
d_call: TRBD2
v_call: TRBV12-3/TRBV12-4
clone_size: many

cdr3_nt: TGTGCCAGCAGCTTGGGAGGGGACGGCGGGGAGCTGTTTTTT
cdr3_aa: CASSLGGDGGELFF
j_call: TRBJ2-2
d_call: .
v_call: TRBV5-4
clone_size: large

cdr3_nt: TGCAGCCTAAAAGAGGGATTCGGGGCCGCTTTCCAAGAGACCCAGTACTTC
cdr3_aa: CSLKEGFGAAFQETQYF
j_call: TRBJ2-5
d_call: .
v_call: TRBV29-1
clone_size: medium-sized

cdr3_nt: TGTGCCTGGAGTATGGGGGCGGATACCTATGGCTACACCTTC
cdr3_aa: CAWSMGADTYGYTF
j_call: TRBJ1-2
d_call: .
v_call: TRBV30
clone_size: many

cdr3_nt: TGTGCCAGCAGCTATCAGGATGGCTACACCTTC
cdr3_aa: CASSYQDGYTF
j_call: TRBJ1-2
d_call: .
v_call: TRBV7-9
clone_size: few

cdr3_nt: TGCGCCAGCAGCTTATACAGCGGGAGTCTCACCGGGGAGCTGTTTTTT
cdr3_aa: CASSLYSGSLTGELFF
j_call: TRBJ2-2
d_call: TRBD2
v_call: TRBV5-1
clone_size: few

cdr3_nt: TGTGCCAGCAGTTTAGCCGGGGACAGGGGCCTCCAAGAGACCCAGTACTTC
cdr3_aa: CASSLAGDRGLQETQYF
j_call: TRBJ2-5
d_call: TRBD1
v_call: TRBV28
clone_size: medium-sized

cdr3_nt: TGTGCCAGCAGCTTAGCAGCCTGGGAAATGAACACTGAAGCTTTCTTT
cdr3_aa: CASSLAAWEMNTEAFF
j_call: TRBJ1-1
d_call: .
v_call: TRBV7-9
clone_size: medium-sized

cdr3_nt: TGTGCCAGCAGCGTAGCGGGAGAGGACACCGGGGAGCTGTTTTTT
cdr3_aa: CASSVAGEDTGELFF
j_call: TRBJ2-2
d_call: TRBD2
v_call: TRBV6-2/TRBV6-3
clone_size: large

cdr3_nt: TGCAGTGCCGGAAGGGGGATCAGCACAGATACGCAGTATTTT
cdr3_aa: CSAGRGISTDTQYF
j_call: TRBJ2-3
d_call: .
v_call: TRBV20-1
clone_size: many

cdr3_nt: TGTGCCAGCAGCTTAGGTCCCCCAGATACGCAGTATTTT
cdr3_aa: CASSLGPPDTQYF
j_call: TRBJ2-3
d_call: .
v_call: TRBV7-2
clone_size: many